The 3 T cell receptor beta chains reported below all come from one sample, sequenced in a study of beta chain features in type 1 diabetes. The investigators reverse transcribed all of the isolated RNA, so they sequenced expressed TCRB transcripts. Some clones are missing from TCRdb's copy, which holds only in-frame ones; the method was immunoSEQ multiplex PCR. The table lists some 500,000 clones, 9.5% to 12% of them singletons. The material sequenced was naive CD4+ T cells from blood. These receptors all come from a woman younger than 30 in good health.

This sequence joins TRBV15 and TRBJ2-3, with 7 bases identical to TRBD1. Losses at the gene ends were 1 base for V and 2 bases for J; bases not matched to a gene: 9. Germline V lookup: CDR1 LNHNV, CDR2 YYDKDF (reference sequence). There are 17 residues in the CDR3. The CDR3 sequence is CATSRGILDRPTDTQYF. The CDR3 DNA reads TGTGCCACCAGCAGAGGGATTCTGGACAGGCCCACAGATACGCAGTATTTT. Drawing the rest from reference TRBV15 and TRBJ2-3, the complete variable domain is DAMVIQNPRYQVTQFGKPVTLSCSQTLNHNVMYWYQQKSSQAPKLLFHYYDKDFNNEADTPDNFQSRRPNTSFCFLDIRSPGLGDTAMYLCATSRGILDRPTDTQYFGPGTRLTVL.

This clone was recorded a few times. The V call is TRBV28, the J call TRBJ1-5; tentative D call: TRBD1 (5 bases). The CDR3 is 10 amino acids. Germline-derived CDR1 and CDR2 are MDHEN and SYDVKM. The germline V and J ends were trimmed by 11 bases and 6 bases, with 8 bases remaining between them. The CDR3 reads CAAGTQPQHF. Written as DNA, the CDR3 is TGTGCCGCCGGGACTCAGCCCCAGCATTTT. Looking up the rest from reference TRBV28 and TRBJ1-5 gives the full variable domain: DVKVTQSSRYLVKRTGEKVFLECVQDMDHENMFWYRQDPGLGLRLIYFSYDVKMKEKGDIPEGYSVSREKKERFSLILESASTNQTSMYLCAAGTQPQHFGDGTRLSIL.

J is TRBJ2-1 and V is TRBV5-1; possible D gene TRBD2, 6 bases. V lost 4 bases and J 4 bases, leaving 12 bases between the germline ends. The CDR3 extends over 14 amino acids. The germline gives CDR1 SGHRS, CDR2 YFSETQ. The chain's CDR3 is CASSPAAGYNEQFF. The CDR3 nucleotides are TGCGCCAGCAGCCCCGCGGCGGGATACAATGAGCAGTTCTTC.